This passage covers 28 T cell receptor beta chains from one sample sequenced in a study of blood T cell repertoires in COVID-19. Using immunoSEQ multiplex PCR, the repertoire was profiled, and TCRdb retains in-frame clones only, with some absent. Among over 200,000 clones listed, roughly 80% were seen once. Sequencing was done on a sample of peripheral blood. The receptors were gathered from a human donor in a cohort sampled during active COVID-19.

This clone was counted a single time. This rearrangement joins TRBV5-6 to TRBJ2-5; 7 nucleotides match TRBD1. The CDR3 is made up of 14 amino acids. Per germline, CDR1 SGHDT and CDR2 YYEEEE. V trimming: 3 bases; J trimming: 5 bases; junction bases outside the gene matches: 7. The CDR3 bases are TGTGCCAGCAGCTCAAAGACAGGGCACGAGACCCAGTACTTC. Translating gives CASSSKTGHETQYF.

V and J are TRBV11-2 and TRBJ2-7, with 8 bases lining up with TRBD2. J gave up 4 bases and V 1 base, and 6 bases lay outside the gene matches. There are 15 residues in the CDR3. CDR1 is SGHAT, CDR2 FQNNGV, per germline. The DNA for the CDR3 is TGTGCCAGCAGCTTAGTATTAGCGGGATCTTACGAGCAGTACTTC. It encodes CASSLVLAGSYEQYF.

This clone was recorded only once. The J gene is TRBJ2-7, the V gene TRBV5-1; 9 nucleotides align to TRBD2. V dropped 3 bases and J dropped 2; count of bases not matched to a gene: 6. CDR1 SGHRS and CDR2 YFSETQ come from the germline V gene. CDR3 length: 15 amino acids. This CDR3 is CASSSTSGNPYEQYF. In DNA form, the CDR3 reads TGCGCCAGCAGCTCGACTAGCGGCAACCCCTACGAGCAGTACTTC.

The gene calls are TRBV19 and TRBJ2-5; 8 positions match TRBD1. This CDR3 is built from 13 residues. Trimming at V came to 5 bases and at J to 3 bases, leaving 2 bases not matched to a gene. CDR1 is LNHDA, CDR2 SQIVND, per germline (reference sequence). This chain's CDR3 is CASSGTGEETQYF. The CDR3 DNA reads TGTGCCAGTAGTGGGACAGGAGAAGAGACCCAGTACTTC.

The chain is built from TRBV4-2 and TRBJ2-7; TRBD2 aligns across 12 bases. CDR3 length: 15 amino acids. Germline V lookup: CDR1 LGHNA, CDR2 YNFKEQ. Losses at the gene ends were 4 bases for V and 6 bases for J; bases not matched to a gene: 7. The CDR3: CASSPTLAGGREQYF. CDR3 nucleotides: TGTGCCAGCAGCCCCACCCTAGCGGGAGGGCGCGAGCAGTACTTC.

The CDR3 region has the DNA TGTGCCAGCAGTAATCCCGGGACTTTCCAAAGGGATAATTCACCCCTCCACTTT. It is translated as CASSNPGTFQRDNSPLHF. The chain uses TRBV28 and TRBJ1-6, with D perhaps TRBD1 (5 bases). CDR3 length: 18 amino acids. The germline V and J ends were trimmed by 5 bases and 5 bases, with 22 bases remaining between them. The germline V gene has CDR1 MDHEN and CDR2 SYDVKM.

This chain uses TRBV18 with TRBJ1-1, with D perhaps TRBD1 (6 bases). Trimming pared 2 bases from V and 4 bases from J, leaving 14 bases between. The CDR3 consists of 15 residues. Germline V lookup: CDR1 KGHSH, CDR2 LQKENI. The CDR3, as DNA: TGTGCCAGCTCACCAATCGCAGGGGCGGGCACTGAAGCTTTCTTT. Its protein product is CASSPIAGAGTEAFF.

The J gene is TRBJ2-7, the V gene TRBV15, with D perhaps TRBD1 (5 bases). The V and J ends lost 1 base and 0 bases respectively, with 7 bases between them. Per the germline V gene, CDR1 is LNHNV and CDR2 is YYDKDF (reference sequence). The CDR3 covers 14 residues. Here the CDR3 DNA reads TGTGCCACCAGCAGAGGACAGCACTCCTACGAGCAGTACTTC. Amino acids: CATSRGQHSYEQYF.

This sequence joins TRBV3-1 (or the pseudogene TRBV3-2) and TRBJ2-1; 7 bases agree with TRBD2. V lost 3 bases, J lost 8 bases, and 7 bases stayed unmatched. This CDR3 contains 14 residues. Germline-derived CDR1 and CDR2 are LGHDT and YNNKEL (reference sequence). In DNA, the CDR3 is TGTGCCAGCAGCCAGGGGGGGTTTAGGGATGAGCAGTTCTTC. It translates to CASSQGGFRDEQFF.

The chain links TRBV7-9 to TRBJ2-1, with 11 bases fitting TRBD2. CDR1 and CDR2 (germline): SEHNR, FQNEAQ (reference sequence). CDR3 length equals 16 residues. V shed 3 bases and J 5 bases; nucleotides not matched to a gene: 6. The CDR3 protein is CASSFIAGGPNNEQFF. Written as DNA, the CDR3 is TGTGCCAGCAGCTTTATAGCGGGAGGGCCGAACAATGAGCAGTTCTTC. The full variable domain, completed using reference TRBV7-9 and TRBJ2-1, is DTGVSQNPRHKITKRGQNVTFRCDPISEHNRLYWYRQTLGQGPEFLTYFQNEAQLEKSRLLSDRFSAERPKGSFSTLEIQRTEQGDSAMYLCASSFIAGGPNNEQFFGPGTRLTVL.

The CDR3 nucleotides read TGTGCCAGCAGCTTAGAATATATCTGGACAGGGGCCGGTGAGCAGTTCTTC. It specifies CASSLEYIWTGAGEQFF. The chain couples TRBV11-2 to TRBJ2-1, with TRBD1 matching 9 bases. V was pared by 0 bases and J by 9 bases, with 12 bases of the junction left unmatched. The germline V gene has CDR1 SGHAT and CDR2 FQNNGV. The CDR3 is made up of 17 amino acids.

The rearrangement links TRBV3-1 (or the pseudogene TRBV3-2) to TRBJ1-3; 9 positions agree with TRBD1. Per germline, CDR1 LGHDT and CDR2 YNNKEL (reference sequence). The CDR3 is made up of 16 amino acids. Trimming removed 1 base from V and 3 bases from J; junction bases left unmatched: 4. In nucleotides, the CDR3 is TGTGCCAGCAGCCAAGCGAGACAGGGGGGTGGAAACACCATATATTTT. Protein sequence: CASSQARQGGGNTIYF.

The CDR3 DNA reads as TGCGCCAGCAGTCATCGGCTAGCGGTCCCCTGCAGTGGAGATACGCAGTATTTT. Translation: CASSHRLAVPCSGDTQYF. The rearrangement joins TRBV23-1 to TRBJ2-3; 7 bases agree with TRBD2. TRBV23-1 qualifies as an ORF whose function is uncertain. Germline trimming cut 3 bases from V and 5 bases from J; bases unmatched to any gene: 17. The CDR3 length is 18 residues.

This clone has just one count. The rearrangement joins TRBV27 to TRBJ2-5, with a possible D match to TRBD2 (6 bases). The germline gives CDR1 MNHEY, CDR2 SMNVEV (reference sequence). The CDR3 consists of 14 residues. V dropped 2 bases and J dropped 2 bases, with 9 bases sitting between them. The CDR3 spells CASSLGTVQETQYF. The CDR3 DNA reads TGTGCCAGCAGTTTAGGGACTGTGCAAGAGACCCAGTACTTC.

This clone was detected many times. The chain carries TRBV28 and TRBJ1-3; D is perhaps TRBD1 (5 bases). CDR1 and CDR2 from the germline V gene are MDHEN and SYDVKM. Trimming cost V 6 bases and J 0 bases, with 15 bases left between them. This CDR3 has 16 residues. Written as DNA, the CDR3 is TGTGCCAGCAGAGATCTCACAGGTTCCTCTGGAAACACCATATATTTT. Amino acids: CASRDLTGSSGNTIYF.

This clone was seen a few times. The J gene is TRBJ1-2, the V gene TRBV6-2 or TRBV6-3; D uncertain. With 0 bases removed from V and 1 base from J, the gap between germline ends came to 12 bases. The CDR3 is made up of 16 amino acids. From germline, CDR1 is MNHEY and CDR2 SVGEGT. Written as DNA, the CDR3 is TGTGCCAGCAGTTACTCGTGGTCCGGGGTTAACTATGGCTACACCTTC. Residues: CASSYSWSGVNYGYTF.

Of note for this clone: A read error may be the cause here, since a much bigger clone is one base away. This specimen includes other DNA sequences encoding the same CDR3. The rearrangement joins TRBV7-3 to TRBJ2-3; TRBD2 is a possible D gene (6 bases). Germline loops: CDR1 SGHTA, CDR2 FQGTGA. The CDR3 contains 12 residues. The V end lost 5 bases, the J end lost 6 bases, and 9 bases lay between the germline ends. CDR3 nucleotides: TGTGCCAGCAGCCCTGGGGGGGATACGCAGTATTTT. This translates into CASSPGGDTQYF.

The chain links TRBV19 to TRBJ1-1; perhaps TRBD1 as D (6 bases). Germline lookup yields CDR1 LNHDA and CDR2 SQIVND (reference sequence). Trimming stripped 5 bases from V and 7 bases from J, with 20 bases between. The CDR3 runs 15 residues. The CDR3 region is CASSPVDRRYLEAFF. The CDR3, as DNA: TGTGCCAGTAGTCCGGTTGACAGGCGATACCTTGAAGCTTTCTTT.

This clone was observed a handful of times. J is TRBJ2-7 and V is TRBV7-9; possible D gene TRBD2, 6 bases. This CDR3 contains 15 residues. Germline lookup yields CDR1 SEHNR and CDR2 FQNEAQ (reference sequence). Trimming removed 2 bases at V and 0 bases at J, with 11 bases between. CDR3 in amino acids: CASSLYVGSSYEQYF. The CDR3 DNA follows: TGTGCCAGCAGCTTATACGTCGGGAGCTCCTACGAGCAGTACTTC. The full variable domain, in which reference TRBV7-9 and TRBJ2-7 provide the parts outside the CDR3, is DTGVSQNPRHKITKRGQNVTFRCDPISEHNRLYWYRQTLGQGPEFLTYFQNEAQLEKSRLLSDRFSAERPKGSFSTLEIQRTEQGDSAMYLCASSLYVGSSYEQYFGPGTRLTVT.

The chain is built from TRBV29-1 and TRBJ1-2; 7 bases agree with TRBD1. The CDR3 consists of 15 residues. With V trimmed by 2 bases and J by 4 bases, 10 bases remained unmatched. Germline lookup yields CDR1 SQVTM and CDR2 ANQGSEA. CDR3 in DNA: TGCAGCGTTGAACACAGGGGATATCGGAGCTATGGCTACACCTTC. Protein product: CSVEHRGYRSYGYTF.

The chain links TRBV16 to TRBJ1-5; TRBD1 aligns across 11 bases. The trim removed 4 bases at V and 0 bases at J, leaving 2 bases unmatched. There are 16 residues in the CDR3. CDR1 and CDR2 (germline): KGHSY, FQNENV. The DNA of the CDR3 is TGTGCCAGCAGCCGGGACAGGGGGTATAGCAATCAGCCCCAGCATTTT. This codes for CASSRDRGYSNQPQHF.

This chain connects TRBV5-1 to TRBJ1-4; no firm D call. The CDR3 is 16 amino acids. In germline, CDR1 is SGHRS, CDR2 YFSETQ. V was cut by 0 bases and J by 0 bases, with 9 bases left in between. The CDR3 reads CASSLAMSATNEKLFF. As DNA, the CDR3 is TGCGCCAGCAGCTTGGCTATGTCCGCAACTAATGAAAAACTGTTTTTT.

As for this clone: Other nucleotide sequences in the sample specify the same CDR3. This chain uses TRBV9 with TRBJ2-7, with TRBD2 matching over 8 bases. The V gene's germline CDR1 is SGDLS and CDR2 YYNGEE. The CDR3 runs to 12 residues. V dropped 0 bases and J dropped 7; count of bases not matched to a gene: 0. The CDR3: CASSVGGGEQYF. CDR3 DNA: TGTGCCAGCAGCGTAGGCGGGGGGGAGCAGTACTTC.

The chain links TRBV6-5 to TRBJ2-2; D might be TRBD2 (5 bases). Trimming stripped 0 bases from V and 5 bases from J, with 10 bases between. Germline V gene lookup returns CDR1 MNHEY and CDR2 SVGAGI. The CDR3 covers 15 residues. The CDR3 DNA follows: TGTGCCAGCAGTTACTCGAATCGCGGGACCGGGGAGCTGTTTTTT. Residues: CASSYSNRGTGELFF.

The chain has TRBV6-5 and TRBJ2-7, with D tentatively TRBD2 (7 bases). The CDR3 runs 15 residues. V was cut by 4 bases and J by 2 bases, with 15 bases left in between. CDR1 MNHEY and CDR2 SVGAGI come from the germline V gene. The CDR3 region has the DNA TGTGCCAGCAGTTTTCGAGGGGGGGCCCCCTACGAGCAGTACTTC. Translating it yields CASSFRGGAPYEQYF.

The chain employs TRBV2 and TRBJ1-2; 7 positions match TRBD1. With 6 bases clipped from V and 4 bases from J, the junction kept 11 bases outside the gene matches. Germline values: CDR1 SNHLY, CDR2 FYNNEI. The CDR3 spans 15 residues. The CDR3 coding sequence is TGTGCCAGCAGGGGGGGAACAGGGGAGTTCTATGGCTACACCTTC. Residues: CASRGGTGEFYGYTF.

The chain employs TRBV2 and TRBJ2-3, with 15 bases fitting TRBD2. The CDR3 runs to 19 residues. Germline lookup yields CDR1 SNHLY and CDR2 FYNNEI. Trimming removed 3 bases from V and 0 bases from J; junction bases left unmatched: 7. The CDR3 nucleotides are TGTGCCAGCAGTGAGGGACTAGCGGGAGGCGGACTCAGCACAGATACGCAGTATTTT. Translation: CASSEGLAGGGLSTDTQYF.

This clone has just a few counts. A read error may produce the germline difference seen at one junction end. The chain couples TRBV11-2 to TRBJ1-3; D unresolved. The length of the CDR3 is 10 residues. Germline lookup yields CDR1 SGHAT and CDR2 FQNNGV. Written as DNA, the CDR3 is TGTGCCAGCAGCTTAGCTCGTGGCCCTTTT. It codes for CASSLARGPF.